This entry features one TCR beta chain sequence. Its antigen remains unidentified. This entry is derived from a study of cytomegalovirus exposure and HLA in healthy donors. Overall study context: Earlier findings included more than 95 million unique TCR beta sequences obtained from 150 million to 200 million T cells. Study conclusions and caveats: There was a cluster of highly shared sequence variants that was likely a sequencing artifact.

Primers included in the PCR were 60 Vbeta and 13 Jbeta primers. Methods used by the authors: A later analysis tallied about 80 million unique TCR beta chains, around 11 million of them shared. TCRdb's copy holds only in-frame clones and misses some; the assay was immunoSEQ multiplex PCR. That table is the source of V, J and clone size, and D and trimming were worked out from the DNA. Found here are around 160,000 clones, approximately 67% of them singletons; the top ten hold roughly 4.4%. This sequence originates from a young woman in good health and CMV-seropositive. Input material: PBMCs.

In DNA form, the CDR3 reads TGTGCCAGTAGTATAGATTCCGAGGGATGGCCCCAGCATTTT. It translates to CASSIDSEGWPQHF. V gene TRBV19 combines with J gene TRBJ1-5; the D is unclear. CDR3 length equals 14 residues. Germline lookup yields CDR1 LNHDA and CDR2 SQIVND (reference sequence). Trimming stripped 0 bases from V and 9 bases from J, with 12 bases between.